This T cell receptor (beta chain) appears in the sequencing data of a study of T cells in tuberculosis. Study results and limitations: Smaller alpha distances in active tuberculosis partly reflected shorter CDR3-alpha lengths.

With regard to this clone: Its antigen is unknown.

The CDR3 has 14 residues. Trimming stripped 2 bases from V and 4 bases from J, with 11 bases between. Looked up from germline, CDR1 is MNHEY and CDR2 is SVGAGI. TCRdb's table, derived via immunoSEQ multiplex PCR, lists solely in-frame clones and lacks some. The table includes 44,000 or so clones, about 96% detected once. The clonotype was recovered from a donor aged 10 to 29 with latent tuberculosis or without tuberculosis infection. V usage is TRBV6-5 and J usage is TRBJ1-2, with D unclear. The material sequenced was PBMCs. CDR3 in DNA: TGTGCCAGCAGTTACGAGGTCGGCGGCTATGGCTACACCTTC. Its protein product is CASSYEVGGYGYTF.